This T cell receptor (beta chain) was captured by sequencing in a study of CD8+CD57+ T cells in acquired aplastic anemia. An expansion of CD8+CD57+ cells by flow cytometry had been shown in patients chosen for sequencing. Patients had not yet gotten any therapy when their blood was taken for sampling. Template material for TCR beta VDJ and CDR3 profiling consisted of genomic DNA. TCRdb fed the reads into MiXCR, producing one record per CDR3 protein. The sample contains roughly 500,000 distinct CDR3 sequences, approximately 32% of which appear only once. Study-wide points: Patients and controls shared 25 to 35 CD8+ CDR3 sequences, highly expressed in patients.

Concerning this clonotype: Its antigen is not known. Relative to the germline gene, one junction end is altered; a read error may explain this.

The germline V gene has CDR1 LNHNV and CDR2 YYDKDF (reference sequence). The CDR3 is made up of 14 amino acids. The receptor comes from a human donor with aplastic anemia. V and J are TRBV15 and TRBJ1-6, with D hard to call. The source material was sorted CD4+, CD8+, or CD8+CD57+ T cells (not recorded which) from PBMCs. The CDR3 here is CATGRAYDNSPFHF. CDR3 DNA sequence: TGTGCCACCGGCAGAGCTTATGACAATTCACCCTTCCACTTT.